This T cell receptor beta chain emerged from a study of blood T cell repertoires in COVID-19. Study as a whole: From the United States, Italy and Spain came samples of acute and convalescent COVID-19. In each case, the material was cDNA or gDNA derived from T cells, B-cell-depleted T cells, or PBMCs.

Methods used by the authors: By means of reference gene primer amplification, nucleated cell counts were estimated. The repertoire was sequenced with immunoSEQ multiplex PCR; TCRdb's copy has only in-frame clones and lacks some. V and J calls and clone size come straight from that table; D and trimming were deduced from the DNA. The sample records more than 250,000 clones, about 80% being singletons. The CDR3 extends over 18 amino acids. V was clipped by 3 bases and J by 0 bases; unmatched bases: 8. CDR1 and CDR2 (germline): SGHAT, FQNNGV. This receptor was identified in a human donor in a cohort sampled during active COVID-19. The source material was peripheral blood. The chain joins TRBV11-2 to TRBJ1-4; 9 bases are a match to TRBD1. The CDR3 DNA sequence: TGTGCCAGCAGCTTGCTGGGACAGGGCCGTGCAACTAATGAAAAACTGTTTTTT. Protein sequence: CASSLLGQGRATNEKLFF. The full variable domain, rest sourced from reference TRBV11-2 and TRBJ1-4, is EAGVAQSPRYKIIEKRQSVAFWCNPISGHATLYWYQQILGQGPKLLIQFQNNGVVDDSQLPKDRFSAERLKGVDSTLKIQPAKLEDSAVYLCASSLLGQGRATNEKLFFGSGTQLSVL.